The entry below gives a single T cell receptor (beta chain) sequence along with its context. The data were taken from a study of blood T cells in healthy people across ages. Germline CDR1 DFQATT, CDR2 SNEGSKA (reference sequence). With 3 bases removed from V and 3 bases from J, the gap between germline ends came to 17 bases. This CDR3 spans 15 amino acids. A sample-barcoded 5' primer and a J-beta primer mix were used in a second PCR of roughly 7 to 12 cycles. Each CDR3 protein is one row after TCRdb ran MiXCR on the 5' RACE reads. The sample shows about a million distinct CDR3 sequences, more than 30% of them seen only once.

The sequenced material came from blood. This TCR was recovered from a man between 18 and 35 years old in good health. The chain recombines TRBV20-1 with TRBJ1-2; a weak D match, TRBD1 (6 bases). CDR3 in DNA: TGCAGTGCTAGTAGTCCCACAGGGTTGGACTATGGCTACACCTTC. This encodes CSASSPTGLDYGYTF.